These 11 T cell receptor beta chains originate from one sample sequenced in a study of response to subunit inactivated influenza vaccine. TCRdb ran MiXCR on the RT-PCR reads and lists one entry per CDR3 protein. The data hold fewer than 200,000 distinct CDR3 sequences, with around 9% observed a single time. This specimen was non-naive T cells sorted from PBMCs, taken on the day of vaccination. These receptors all come from a man aged 50 to 59 who received an inactivated influenza vaccine.

This clonotype was counted many times. CDR3 sequence: CASSESLARRGNQPQHF. CDR3 coding DNA: TGCGCCAGCAGTGAGTCGTTGGCACGTCGTGGCAATCAGCCCCAGCATTTT. The rearrangement uses TRBV10-2 and TRBJ1-5; the D is unclear. The CDR3 is 17 residues long. The V end was cut by 0 bases, the J end by 2 bases, with 14 bases between. Germline-derived CDR1 and CDR2 are WSHSY and SAAADI.

This clonotype was observed a single time. The V gene is TRBV6-5, the J gene TRBJ2-4, with a weak D call TRBD2 (6 bases). Deletions cut 0 bases from V and 6 bases from J, with 12 bases between. Germline loops: CDR1 MNHEY, CDR2 SVGAGI. The CDR3 consists of 15 residues. In DNA form, the CDR3 reads TGTGCCAGCAGTTACTCGAACGCCGGGAGAAACATTCAGTACTTC. As protein: CASSYSNAGRNIQYF.

DNA of the CDR3: TGTGCCAGCAGCTTCCAGACAGGGGCAGATACGCAGTATTTT. This encodes CASSFQTGADTQYF. This sequence joins TRBV7-2 and TRBJ2-3; the match to TRBD1 covers 8 bases. CDR3 length equals 14 residues. Germline trimming cut 3 bases from V and 4 bases from J; bases unmatched to any gene: 3. Germline loops: CDR1 SGHTA, CDR2 FQGNSA.

This sequence joins TRBV7-2 and TRBJ2-7; 7 bases agree with TRBD1. The length of the CDR3 is 15 residues. Germline V gives CDR1 SGHTA, CDR2 FQGNSA. Unmatched junction bases numbered 12, after V lost 6 bases and J lost 4 bases. CDR3: CASSPSGTVLYEQYF. The DNA of the CDR3 is TGTGCCAGCAGTCCTTCGGGGACAGTACTTTACGAGCAGTACTTC.

To note about this clonotype: A much bigger clone sits one base away, suggesting this may be a read error. The genes are TRBV28 and TRBJ2-1, with D possibly being TRBD2 (6 bases). The DNA end is more similar to TRBJ2-7, so the J call may be wrong. The V gene's germline CDR1 is MDHEN and CDR2 SYDVKM. The CDR3 is made up of 15 amino acids. This chain's CDR3 is CASSLIADLYNEQYF. The CDR3 DNA reads TGTGCCAGCAGTTTAATAGCGGACCTCTACAATGAGCAGTACTTC.

This clonotype is large. V gene TRBV6-2 or TRBV6-3 combines with J gene TRBJ2-3, with TRBD1 matching over 11 bases. CDR1 is MNHEY and CDR2 is SVGEGT in the germline V gene. With V trimmed by 5 bases and J by 4 bases, 11 bases remained unmatched. CDR3 length equals 17 residues. The CDR3 DNA sequence: TGTGCCAGCAGTCCTACCACTCCGGGACAGGGGGCAGATACGCAGTATTTT. Translating it yields CASSPTTPGQGADTQYF.

This clonotype was observed at least ten times. The rearrangement links TRBV30 to TRBJ2-1, with TRBD1 identical over 11 bases. V shed 3 bases, J shed 8 bases, and the junction held 6 bases outside the gene matches. CDR1 is GTSNPN, CDR2 SVGIG, per germline (reference sequence). The CDR3 is 14 residues long. The chain's CDR3 is CAWSRTGGGDEQFF. The CDR3 DNA follows: TGTGCCTGGAGCCGGACAGGGGGCGGCGATGAGCAGTTCTTC.

This clonotype turned up a few times. The J gene is TRBJ2-2, the V gene TRBV7-3, with 7 bases matching TRBD2. This CDR3 has 19 residues. The J segment lost 2 bases and the V segment lost 0 bases, leaving 12 bases of the junction unmatched. CDR1 and CDR2 from the germline V gene are SGHTA and FQGTGA. This chain's CDR3 is CASSLTPTVSGTNTGELFF. For the CDR3, the DNA is TGTGCCAGCAGCTTAACGCCAACCGTAAGCGGGACTAACACCGGGGAGCTGTTTTTT.

This clonotype showed up just a few times. The chain links TRBV6-1 to TRBJ1-3; D not resolved. This CDR3 region has 13 residues. Germline values: CDR1 MNHNS, CDR2 SASEGT. Between the trimmed V and J ends, which lost 2 bases and 7 bases, there was a span of 9 bases. This CDR3 reads CASSEHLVNTIYF. The CDR3 DNA reads as TGTGCCAGCAGTGAACATCTTGTTAACACCATATATTTT.

This chain connects TRBV7-9 to TRBJ2-7; D is possibly TRBD1 (6 bases). In germline, CDR1 is SEHNR, CDR2 FQNEAQ (reference sequence). V gave up 4 bases and J gave up 2 bases, with 12 bases separating them. The CDR3 spans 14 residues. CDR3 residues: CASSWGTLAYEQYF. CDR3 coding DNA: TGTGCCAGCAGCTGGGGGACACTCGCCTACGAGCAGTACTTC. The full variable domain, in which reference TRBV7-9 and TRBJ2-7 provide the parts outside the CDR3, is DTGVSQNPRHKITKRGQNVTFRCDPISEHNRLYWYRQTLGQGPEFLTYFQNEAQLEKSRLLSDRFSAERPKGSFSTLEIQRTEQGDSAMYLCASSWGTLAYEQYFGPGTRLTVT.

Here the CDR3 DNA reads TGTGCCAGTTCCCTAGCGGGATGGGAGACCCAGTACTTC. Translated, it gives CASSLAGWETQYF. This chain joins TRBV19 and TRBJ2-5; TRBD2 aligns across 9 bases. V shed 8 bases, J shed 5 bases, and the junction held 6 bases outside the gene matches. This CDR3 contains 13 residues. The germline V gene encodes CDR1 LNHDA and CDR2 SQIVND (reference sequence).